This T cell receptor beta chain stems from a study of shared clonotypes between healthy human individuals. Study-wide results and limits: The sampled material consisted only of blood, and tissue repertoires are likely to differ.

The CDR3 sequence is 14 residues long. Germline CDR1 and CDR2: MNHNY and SVGAGI (reference sequence). The junction had 3 bases not matched to a gene; V was cut back by 0 bases and J by 5 bases. Replicate sorted-subset PCRs were loaded with 150 to 250 ng DNA, 29,000 or so T cell genomes. Produced via immunoSEQ multiplex PCR; TCRdb's table is partial and in-frame only. Among about 1,800,000 clones listed, less than 95% were seen once. Cells designated naive CD8 were CD45RO-negative and were positively selected for CCR7, with terminally differentiated effector memory CD45RA+ cells excluded. Comment on this clone: The target antigen is unknown.

The genes are TRBV6-6 and TRBJ2-5; 7 nucleotides match TRBD1. This receptor was identified in a man aged 18-30 years in good health. Specimen: naive CD8+ T cells sorted from blood. The CDR3 sequence is CASSYSGQAETQYF. In nucleotides, the CDR3 is TGTGCCAGCAGTTACTCCGGACAGGCCGAGACCCAGTACTTC.